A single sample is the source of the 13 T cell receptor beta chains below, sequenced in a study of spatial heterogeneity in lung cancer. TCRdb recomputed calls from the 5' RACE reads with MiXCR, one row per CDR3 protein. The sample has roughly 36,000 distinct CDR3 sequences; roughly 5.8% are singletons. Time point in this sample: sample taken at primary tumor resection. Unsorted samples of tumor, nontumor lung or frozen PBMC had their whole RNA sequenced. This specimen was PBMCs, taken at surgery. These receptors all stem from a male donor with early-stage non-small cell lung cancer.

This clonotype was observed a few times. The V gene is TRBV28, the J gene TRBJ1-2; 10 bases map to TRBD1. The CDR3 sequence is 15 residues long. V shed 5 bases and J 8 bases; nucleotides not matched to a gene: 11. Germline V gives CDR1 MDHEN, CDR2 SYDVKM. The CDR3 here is CASSLRDRGILGYTF. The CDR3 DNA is TGTGCCAGCAGTCTCCGGGACAGGGGAATTCTCGGCTACACCTTC.

CDR3 nucleotides: TGCAGTGCTAGAGTATACCCGGGGGGCGCGAACACCGGGGAGCTGTTTTTT. Amino acid sequence: CSARVYPGGANTGELFF. J is TRBJ2-2 and V is TRBV20-1; a possible D gene is TRBD2 (7 bases). This CDR3 comprises 17 residues. In germline, CDR1 is DFQATT, CDR2 SNEGSKA (reference sequence). The V and J ends lost 1 base and 0 bases respectively, with 15 bases between them.

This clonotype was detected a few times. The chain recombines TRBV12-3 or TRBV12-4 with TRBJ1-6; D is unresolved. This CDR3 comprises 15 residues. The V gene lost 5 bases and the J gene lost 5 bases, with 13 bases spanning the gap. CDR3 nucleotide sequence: TGTGCCAGCAGTCGCAAGTATGCCAATAATTCACCCCTCCACTTT. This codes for CASSRKYANNSPLHF.

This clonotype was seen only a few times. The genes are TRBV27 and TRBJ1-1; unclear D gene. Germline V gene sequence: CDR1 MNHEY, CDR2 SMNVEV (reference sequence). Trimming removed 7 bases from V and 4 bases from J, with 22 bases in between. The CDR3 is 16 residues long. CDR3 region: CASTLGGPGLGTEAFF. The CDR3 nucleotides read TGTGCCAGCACCCTAGGCGGTCCGGGATTGGGCACTGAAGCTTTCTTT.

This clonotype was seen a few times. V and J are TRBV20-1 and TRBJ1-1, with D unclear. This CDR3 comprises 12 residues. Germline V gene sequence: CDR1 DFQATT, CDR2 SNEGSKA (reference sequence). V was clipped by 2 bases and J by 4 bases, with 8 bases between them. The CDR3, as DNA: TGCAGTGCTAGATGGGAGGGCACTGAAGCTTTCTTT. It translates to CSARWEGTEAFF.

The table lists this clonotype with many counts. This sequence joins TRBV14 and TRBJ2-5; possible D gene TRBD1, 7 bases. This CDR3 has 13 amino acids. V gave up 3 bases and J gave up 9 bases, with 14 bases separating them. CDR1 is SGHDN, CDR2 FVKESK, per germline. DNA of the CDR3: TGTGCCAGCAGCCAGGACAGGAGGAGGGCCCAGTACTTC. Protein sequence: CASSQDRRRAQYF. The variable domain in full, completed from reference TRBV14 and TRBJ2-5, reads EAGVTQFPSHSVIEKGQTVTLRCDPISGHDNLYWYRRVMGKEIKFLLHFVKESKQDESGMPNNRFLAERTGGTYSTLKVQPAELEDSGVYFCASSQDRRRAQYFGPGTRLLVL.

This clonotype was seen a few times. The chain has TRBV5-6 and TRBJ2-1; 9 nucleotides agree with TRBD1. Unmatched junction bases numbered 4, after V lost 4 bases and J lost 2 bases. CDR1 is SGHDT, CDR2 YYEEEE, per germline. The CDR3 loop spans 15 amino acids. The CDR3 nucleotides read TGTGCCAGCAGCCAGGGACAGGGTCCCTACAATGAGCAGTTCTTC. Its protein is CASSQGQGPYNEQFF.

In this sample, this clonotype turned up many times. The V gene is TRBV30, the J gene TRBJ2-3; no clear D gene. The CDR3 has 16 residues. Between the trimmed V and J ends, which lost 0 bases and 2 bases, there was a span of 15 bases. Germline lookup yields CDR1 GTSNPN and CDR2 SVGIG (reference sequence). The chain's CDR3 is CAWSVYKLYYTDTQYF. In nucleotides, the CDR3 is TGTGCCTGGAGTGTATATAAGCTTTACTACACAGATACGCAGTATTTT.

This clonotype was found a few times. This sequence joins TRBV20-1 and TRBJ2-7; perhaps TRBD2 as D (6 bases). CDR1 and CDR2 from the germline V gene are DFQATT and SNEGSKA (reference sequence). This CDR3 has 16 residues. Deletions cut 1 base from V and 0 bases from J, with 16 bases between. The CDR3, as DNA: TGCAGTGCTAGAGGGGGCTGGGGGGAGAGCTCCTACGAGCAGTACTTC. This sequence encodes CSARGGWGESSYEQYF.

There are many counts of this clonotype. The CDR3 spells CSVRQQGYTGELFF. The CDR3 DNA reads as TGCAGCGTTCGTCAACAGGGCTACACCGGGGAGCTGTTTTTT. The J gene is TRBJ2-2, the V gene TRBV29-1, with D perhaps TRBD1 (6 bases). The CDR3 has 14 residues. Germline values: CDR1 SQVTM, CDR2 ANQGSEA. The germline V and J ends were trimmed by 5 bases and 3 bases, with 13 bases remaining between them.

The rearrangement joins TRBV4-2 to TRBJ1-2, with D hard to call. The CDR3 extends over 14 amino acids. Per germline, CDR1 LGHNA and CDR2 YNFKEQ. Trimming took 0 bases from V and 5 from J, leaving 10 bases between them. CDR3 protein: CASSQDTAAYGYTF. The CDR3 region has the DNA TGTGCCAGCAGCCAAGATACGGCAGCTTATGGCTACACCTTC.

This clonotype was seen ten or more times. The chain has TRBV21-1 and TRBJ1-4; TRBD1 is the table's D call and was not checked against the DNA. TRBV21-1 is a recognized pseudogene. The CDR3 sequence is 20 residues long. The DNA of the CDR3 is TGTGCCAGCAGCAAACGGCCTTTCGGGGACAGGGGGACGGCTAATGAAAAACTGTTTTTT. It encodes CASSKRPFGDRGTANEKLFF.

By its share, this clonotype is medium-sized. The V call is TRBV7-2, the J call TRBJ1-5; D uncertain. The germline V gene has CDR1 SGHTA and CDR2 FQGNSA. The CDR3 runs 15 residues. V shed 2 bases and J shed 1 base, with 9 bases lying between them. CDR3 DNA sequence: TGTGCCAGCAGCTTACAGGAATTGAGCAATCAGCCCCAGCATTTT. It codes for CASSLQELSNQPQHF.